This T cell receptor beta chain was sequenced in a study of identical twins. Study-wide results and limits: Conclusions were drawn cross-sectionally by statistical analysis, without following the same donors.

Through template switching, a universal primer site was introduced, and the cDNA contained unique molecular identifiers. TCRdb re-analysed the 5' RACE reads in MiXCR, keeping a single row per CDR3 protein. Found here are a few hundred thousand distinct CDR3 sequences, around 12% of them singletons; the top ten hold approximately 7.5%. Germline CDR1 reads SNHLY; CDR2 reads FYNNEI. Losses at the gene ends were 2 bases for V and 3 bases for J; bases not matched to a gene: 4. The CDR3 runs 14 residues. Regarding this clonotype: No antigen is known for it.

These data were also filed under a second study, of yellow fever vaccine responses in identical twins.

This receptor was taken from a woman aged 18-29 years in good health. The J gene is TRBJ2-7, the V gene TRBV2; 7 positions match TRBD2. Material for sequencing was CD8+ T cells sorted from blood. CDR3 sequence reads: CASSEIGTNYEQYF. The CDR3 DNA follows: TGTGCCAGCAGTGAAATTGGGACTAACTACGAGCAGTACTTC. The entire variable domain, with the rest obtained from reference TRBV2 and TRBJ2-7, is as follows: EPEVTQTPSHQVTQMGQEVILRCVPISNHLYFYWYRQILGQKVEFLVSFYNNEISEKSEIFDDQFSVERPDGSNFTLKIRSTKLEDSAMYFCASSEIGTNYEQYFGPGTRLTVT.